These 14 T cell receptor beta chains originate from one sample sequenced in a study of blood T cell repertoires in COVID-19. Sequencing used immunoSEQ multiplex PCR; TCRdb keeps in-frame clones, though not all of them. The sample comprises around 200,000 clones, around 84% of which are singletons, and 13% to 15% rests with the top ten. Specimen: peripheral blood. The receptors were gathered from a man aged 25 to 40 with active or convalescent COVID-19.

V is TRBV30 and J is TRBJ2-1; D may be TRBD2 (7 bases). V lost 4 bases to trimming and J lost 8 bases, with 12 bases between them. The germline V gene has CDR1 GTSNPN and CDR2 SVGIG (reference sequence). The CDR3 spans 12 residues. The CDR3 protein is CAWTGGTHEQFF. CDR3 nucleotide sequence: TGTGCCTGGACGGGGGGCACCCATGAGCAGTTCTTC.

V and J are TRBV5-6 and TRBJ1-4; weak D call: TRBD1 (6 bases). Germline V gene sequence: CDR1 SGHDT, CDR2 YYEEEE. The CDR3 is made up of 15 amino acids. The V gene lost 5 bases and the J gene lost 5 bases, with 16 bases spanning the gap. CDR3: CASRVGTNDNEKLFF. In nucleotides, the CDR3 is TGTGCCAGCAGAGTAGGGACAAATGACAATGAAAAACTGTTTTTT.

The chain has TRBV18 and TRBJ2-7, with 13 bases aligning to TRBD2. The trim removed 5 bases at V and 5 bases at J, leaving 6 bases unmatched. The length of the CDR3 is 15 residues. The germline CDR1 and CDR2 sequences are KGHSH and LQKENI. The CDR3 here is CASSVWTSGSDEQYF. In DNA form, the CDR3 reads TGTGCCAGCTCAGTGTGGACTAGCGGGAGTGACGAGCAGTACTTC.

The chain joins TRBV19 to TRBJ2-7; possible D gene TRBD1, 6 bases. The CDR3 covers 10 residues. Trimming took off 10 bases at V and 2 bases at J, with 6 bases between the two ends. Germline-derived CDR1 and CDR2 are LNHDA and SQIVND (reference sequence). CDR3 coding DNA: TGTGCCAAGGGGGCCTACGAGCAGTACTTC. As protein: CAKGAYEQYF.

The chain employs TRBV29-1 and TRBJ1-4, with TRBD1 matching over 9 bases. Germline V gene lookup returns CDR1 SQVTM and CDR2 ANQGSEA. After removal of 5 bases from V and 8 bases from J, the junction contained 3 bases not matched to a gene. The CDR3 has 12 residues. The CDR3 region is CSVQTGGEKLFF. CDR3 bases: TGCAGCGTTCAGACAGGGGGGGAAAAACTGTTTTTT.

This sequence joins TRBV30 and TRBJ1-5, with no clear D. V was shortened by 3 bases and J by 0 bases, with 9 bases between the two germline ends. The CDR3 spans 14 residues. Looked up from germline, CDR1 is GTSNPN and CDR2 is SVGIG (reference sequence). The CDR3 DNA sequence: TGTGCCTGGAGCCCTAGCTCTAGCAATCAGCCCCAGCATTTT. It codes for CAWSPSSSNQPQHF.

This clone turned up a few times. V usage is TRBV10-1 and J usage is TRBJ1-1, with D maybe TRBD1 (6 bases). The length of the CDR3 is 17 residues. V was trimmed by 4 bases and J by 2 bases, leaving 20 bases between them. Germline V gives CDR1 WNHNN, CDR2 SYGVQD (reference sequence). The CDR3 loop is CASSGGDFGQSNTEAFF. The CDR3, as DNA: TGCGCCAGCAGTGGAGGGGATTTCGGACAGTCCAACACTGAAGCTTTCTTT.

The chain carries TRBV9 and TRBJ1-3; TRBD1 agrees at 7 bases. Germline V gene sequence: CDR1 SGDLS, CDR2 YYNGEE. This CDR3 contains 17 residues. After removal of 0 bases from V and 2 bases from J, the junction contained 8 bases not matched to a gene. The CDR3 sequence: CASSVGAGQGAGNTIYF. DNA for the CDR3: TGTGCCAGCAGCGTAGGTGCGGGGCAGGGGGCTGGAAACACCATATATTTT.

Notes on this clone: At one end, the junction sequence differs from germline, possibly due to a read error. CDR3 sequence reads: CASREGGDNSPLHF. The CDR3 nucleotides are TGTGCCAGCAGGGAAGGGGGGGATAATTCACCCCTCCACTTT. This chain connects TRBV6-1 to TRBJ1-6; maybe TRBD1 (6 bases). Germline values: CDR1 MNHNS, CDR2 SASEGT. The CDR3 runs to 14 residues.

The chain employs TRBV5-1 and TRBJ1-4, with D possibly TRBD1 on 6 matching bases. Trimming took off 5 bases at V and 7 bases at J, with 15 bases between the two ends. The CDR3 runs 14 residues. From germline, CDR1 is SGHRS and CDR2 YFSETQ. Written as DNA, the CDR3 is TGCGCCAGCAGTCCGGACAGCCCAGGTGAAAAACTGTTTTTT. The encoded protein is CASSPDSPGEKLFF.

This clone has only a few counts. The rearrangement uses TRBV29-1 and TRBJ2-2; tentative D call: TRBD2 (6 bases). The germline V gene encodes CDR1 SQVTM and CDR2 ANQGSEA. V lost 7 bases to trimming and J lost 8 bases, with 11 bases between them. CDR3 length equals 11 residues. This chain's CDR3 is CSARDLGELFF. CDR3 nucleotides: TGCAGCGCCCGGGACTTAGGGGAGCTGTTTTTT.

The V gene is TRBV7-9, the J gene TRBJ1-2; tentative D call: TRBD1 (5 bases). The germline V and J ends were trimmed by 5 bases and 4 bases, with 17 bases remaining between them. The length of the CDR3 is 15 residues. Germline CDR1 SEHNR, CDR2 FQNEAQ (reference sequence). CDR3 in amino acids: CASSPAPGQPYGYTF. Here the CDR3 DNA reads TGTGCCAGCAGCCCCGCACCAGGGCAGCCCTATGGCTACACCTTC.

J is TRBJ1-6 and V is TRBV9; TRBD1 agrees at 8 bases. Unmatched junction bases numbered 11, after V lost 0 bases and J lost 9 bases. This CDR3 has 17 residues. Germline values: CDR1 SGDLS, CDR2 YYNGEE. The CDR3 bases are TGTGCCAGCAGCGTAGAGGCAGGGGGCCAGACCTTTTCACCCCTCCACTTT. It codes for CASSVEAGGQTFSPLHF.

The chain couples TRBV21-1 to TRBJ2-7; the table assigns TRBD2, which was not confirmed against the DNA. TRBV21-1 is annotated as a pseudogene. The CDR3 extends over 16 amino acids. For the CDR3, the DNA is TGTGCCAGCAGCAAAAGGAGACTAGCGGGAAACTACGAGCAGTACTTC. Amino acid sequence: CASSKRRLAGNYEQYF.